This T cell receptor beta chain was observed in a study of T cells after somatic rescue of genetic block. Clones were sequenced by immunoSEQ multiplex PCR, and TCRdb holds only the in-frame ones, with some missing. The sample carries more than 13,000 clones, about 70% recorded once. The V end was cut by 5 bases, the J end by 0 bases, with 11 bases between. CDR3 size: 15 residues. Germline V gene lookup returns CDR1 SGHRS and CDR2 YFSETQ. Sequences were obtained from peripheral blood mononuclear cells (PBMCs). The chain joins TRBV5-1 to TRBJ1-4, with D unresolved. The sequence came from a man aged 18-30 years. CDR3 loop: CASSYRSATNEKLFF. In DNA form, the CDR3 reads TGCGCCAGCAGTTATCGATCTGCAACTAATGAAAAACTGTTTTTT.